This T cell receptor beta chain was captured by sequencing in a study of cytotoxic CD8 clonotypes in ibrutinib-treated CLL. Across the whole study: When averaged across all of the samples, the counts came to approximately 250,000 productive templates and 85,000 to 95,000 productive rearrangements. Study observations and caveats: Public clonotypes occurred uncommonly; on treatment, they contracted or remained stable.

As concerns this clone: What it recognizes is unknown.

Library input was around 2 micrograms of DNA from cryopreserved PBMCs. The germline CDR1 and CDR2 sequences are MDHEN and SYDVKM. The CDR3 loop spans 14 amino acids. V shed 5 bases, J shed 7 bases, and the junction held 6 bases outside the gene matches. Targeted sequencing depth ranged from 1 in 200,000 to 1 in 1 million T cells. TCRdb's copy holds only in-frame clones and misses some; the assay was immunoSEQ multiplex PCR. The table has over 200,000 clones, 60% to 80% seen once. The chain joins TRBV28 to TRBJ1-2; 11 positions match TRBD1. The specimen was PBMCs, collected after 12 months of ibrutinib treatment. This receptor was obtained from a human donor with chronic lymphocytic leukemia. The CDR3 DNA sequence: TGTGCCAGCAGTCCTGGACAGGGGGCCAGTGGCTACACCTTC. This gives the protein CASSPGQGASGYTF.